This T cell receptor beta chain originates from a study of breast tumors, draining lymph nodes, adjacent tissues. Study-wide points: Luminal-like breast cancer showed significantly higher tumor–nontumor repertoire similarity than basal-like. Findings are consistent with lymph node origin and intratumoral expansion of most tumor T cells. Tumor repertoires ranked between lymph nodes and nontumor tissue in diversity, with V and J gene preferences.

This CDR3 has 14 amino acids. Germline-derived CDR1 and CDR2 are SNHLY and FYNNEI. Trimming at V came to 6 bases and at J to 1 base, leaving 2 bases not matched to a gene. TCRdb fed the multiplex PCR reads into MiXCR, producing one record per CDR3 protein. In the table there are some 100,000 distinct CDR3 sequences, over 20% of which are singletons. This clonotype was observed many times. The target antigen is unknown. Axillary draining lymph nodes of breast cancer patients supplied the node samples. This chain uses TRBV2 with TRBJ2-2, with TRBD1 matching over 7 bases. Material: axillary lymph node tissue. The receptor was derived from a female donor with breast cancer. Some clones in this sample may be carry-over from other donors' samples. Written as DNA, the CDR3 is TGTGCCAGCAGGAGACAGGGGAACACCGGGGAGCTGTTTTTT. Protein product: CASRRQGNTGELFF.